The 16 T cell receptor beta chains below were found in one sample sequenced in a study of shared clonotypes between healthy human individuals. Measured with immunoSEQ multiplex PCR; TCRdb has only the in-frame clones, and not every one. The table includes 1.5 million to 1.9 million clones, around 98% detected once. The sample was naive CD4+ T cells sorted from blood. Subset indicated: CD45RA+ positively selected. The receptors stem from a man younger than 40 in good health.

The chain links TRBV28 to TRBJ1-5, with TRBD1 matching 9 bases. V shed 4 bases, J shed 4 bases, and the junction held 8 bases outside the gene matches. The CDR3 extends over 16 amino acids. Germline V CDR1 and CDR2: MDHEN, SYDVKM. In DNA, the CDR3 is TGTGCCAGCAGTTCGGGTACAGGGGGCCTTAATCAGCCCCAGCATTTT. Its translation: CASSSGTGGLNQPQHF.

This chain joins TRBV5-4 and TRBJ2-6; a possible D gene is TRBD1 (5 bases). The CDR3 loop spans 18 amino acids. Trimming removed 4 bases from V and 4 bases from J, with 21 bases in between. The germline V gene has CDR1 SGHNT and CDR2 YYREEE (reference sequence). The CDR3, as DNA: TGTGCCAGCAGCCGATCTACACAGGTCTTGGGGGGGGCCAACGTCCTGACTTTC. This translates into CASSRSTQVLGGANVLTF.

The V and J genes are TRBV7-9 and TRBJ1-2; D unresolved. The CDR3 contains 13 residues. V dropped 1 base and J dropped 0 bases, with 3 bases sitting between them. The germline gives CDR1 SEHNR, CDR2 FQNEAQ (reference sequence). The CDR3 sequence is CASSLVANYGYTF. CDR3 nucleotide sequence: TGTGCCAGCAGCTTAGTGGCTAACTATGGCTACACCTTC.

The gene calls are TRBV27 and TRBJ2-7, with D hard to call. Looked up from germline, CDR1 is MNHEY and CDR2 is SMNVEV (reference sequence). CDR3 length: 16 amino acids. V gave up 3 bases and J gave up 0 bases, with 15 bases separating them. The CDR3, as DNA: TGTGCCAGCAGTTTCGACGGTAGAACCAGCTCCTACGAGCAGTACTTC. This encodes CASSFDGRTSSYEQYF.

This chain links TRBV6-5 with TRBJ2-1, with D perhaps matching TRBD2 (6 bases). The CDR3 extends over 15 amino acids. V was pared by 6 bases and J by 0 bases, with 12 bases between. Germline CDR1 reads MNHEY; CDR2 reads SVGAGI. CDR3 coding DNA: TGTGCCAGCAGCCGCGGGCGGGGCTCCTACAATGAGCAGTTCTTC. This encodes CASSRGRGSYNEQFF.

The chain employs TRBV7-2 and TRBJ2-7; TRBD1 matches at 10 bases. The germline V gene has CDR1 SGHTA and CDR2 FQGNSA. The V and J ends lost 6 bases and 2 bases, in that order; junction bases with no gene match: 4. The CDR3 has 14 residues. The CDR3 region is CASRRTGGTYEQYF. The CDR3 region has the DNA TGTGCCAGCAGACGGACAGGGGGTACCTACGAGCAGTACTTC.

For this clone: The same CDR3 is also encoded by other DNA sequences in this sample. V gene TRBV5-1 combines with J gene TRBJ2-2, with a possible D match to TRBD1 (6 bases). The CDR3 extends over 13 amino acids. Per germline, CDR1 SGHRS and CDR2 YFSETQ. The germline V and J ends were trimmed by 1 base and 6 bases, with 7 bases remaining between them. The CDR3 is CASSLSGAGELFF. The CDR3 coding sequence is TGCGCCAGCAGCTTGTCAGGGGCCGGGGAGCTGTTTTTT. Looking up the rest from reference TRBV5-1 and TRBJ2-2 gives the full variable domain: KAGVTQTPRYLIKTRGQQVTLSCSPISGHRSVSWYQQTPGQGLQFLFEYFSETQRNKGNFPGRFSGRQFSNSRSEMNVSTLELGDSALYLCASSLSGAGELFFGEGSRLTVL.

V and J are TRBV27 and TRBJ2-3; unclear D gene. Germline V gene data show CDR1 as MNHEY and CDR2 as SMNVEV (reference sequence). The CDR3 is 16 amino acids. The V end was cut by 1 base, the J end by 0 bases, with 11 bases between. The DNA of the CDR3 is TGTGCCAGCAGTTTATTCCCCCCCCCTAGCACAGATACGCAGTATTTT. Its protein product is CASSLFPPPSTDTQYF.

The CDR3 loop is CASSWLPTETQYF. CDR3 DNA sequence: TGTGCCAGCAGCTGGTTGCCGACTGAGACCCAGTACTTC. The chain couples TRBV7-2 to TRBJ2-5; D unclear. From germline, CDR1 is SGHTA and CDR2 FQGNSA. The CDR3 is made up of 13 amino acids. V was trimmed by 4 bases and J by 5 bases, leaving 11 bases between them.

The chain employs TRBV5-1 and TRBJ2-1; D may be TRBD2 (6 bases). This CDR3 comprises 14 residues. V was cut by 7 bases and J by 1 base, with 12 bases left in between. Germline V gives CDR1 SGHRS, CDR2 YFSETQ. This CDR3 reads CASATSRSYNEQFF. CDR3 coding DNA: TGCGCCAGCGCTACTAGCCGATCCTACAATGAGCAGTTCTTC.

With respect to this clone: Different DNA sequences within this sample yield the same CDR3. This rearrangement joins TRBV7-9 to TRBJ2-7, with TRBD2 matching 7 bases. V was pared by 6 bases and J by 0 bases, with 2 bases of the junction left unmatched. Germline CDR1 and CDR2: SEHNR and FQNEAQ (reference sequence). This CDR3 comprises 13 residues. Written as DNA, the CDR3 is TGTGCCAGCAGTCCGGGGGGCTCCTACGAGCAGTACTTC. Translation: CASSPGGSYEQYF.

The chain is built from TRBV7-2 and TRBJ1-2; 7 nucleotides match TRBD1. CDR1 SGHTA and CDR2 FQGNSA come from the germline V gene. V shed 2 bases and J 8 bases; nucleotides not matched to a gene: 11. The CDR3 has 15 residues. Here the CDR3 DNA reads TGTGCCAGCAGCTTAAGTTTTCGAGACAGGGAAGGCTACACCTTC. Translating gives CASSLSFRDREGYTF.

The J gene is TRBJ2-7, the V gene TRBV10-3; TRBD1 is a possible D gene (5 bases). Germline-derived CDR1 and CDR2 are ENHRY and SYGVKD. The CDR3 extends over 13 amino acids. Between the trimmed V and J ends, which lost 4 bases and 0 bases, there was a span of 7 bases. The CDR3 loop is CAISAGPSYEQYF. The CDR3 region has the DNA TGTGCCATCAGTGCAGGGCCCTCCTACGAGCAGTACTTC.

This chain connects TRBV28 to TRBJ2-7; 8 bases are shared with TRBD2. The length of the CDR3 is 13 residues. Germline trimming cut 11 bases from V and 1 base from J; bases unmatched to any gene: 7. Germline loops: CDR1 MDHEN, CDR2 SYDVKM. CDR3 sequence: CASGGVTSYEQYF. CDR3 in DNA: TGTGCCTCGGGGGGGGTCACATCCTACGAGCAGTACTTC.

The genes are TRBV7-2 and TRBJ2-7, with 8 bases that match TRBD1. CDR3 length: 19 amino acids. V lost 5 bases and J lost 4; bases outside the gene matches: 22. In germline, CDR1 is SGHTA, CDR2 FQGNSA. CDR3 protein: CASSLRQGPLLGRSYEQYF. The CDR3 bases are TGTGCCAGCAGCCTTCGACAGGGGCCGCTGTTGGGACGATCATACGAGCAGTACTTC.

The gene calls are TRBV18 and TRBJ2-3; 10 bases fit TRBD1. CDR1 is KGHSH, CDR2 LQKENI, per germline. The CDR3 extends over 16 amino acids. With 0 bases clipped from V and 4 bases from J, the junction kept 4 bases outside the gene matches. CDR3 sequence (DNA): TGTGCCAGCTCACCACCGTGGGACAGGGGTCCAGATACGCAGTATTTT. It encodes CASSPPWDRGPDTQYF.